This T cell receptor beta chain was obtained from a study of T-cell reconstitution after alpha-beta-depleted transplantation in children. TCRbeta library preparation incorporated unique molecular identifiers. TCRdb passed the PCR reads through MiXCR, listing each CDR3 protein once. The sample records about 580,000 distinct CDR3 sequences, about 23% being singletons. Study-level points and caveats: The main origin of T-cell counts and diversity one year after transplant was newly produced T cells.

The table lists this clonotype with a few counts. Its target is not known. Germline V gene data show CDR1 as SGDLS and CDR2 as YYNGEE. V gave up 2 bases and J gave up 1 base, with 10 bases separating them. This CDR3 contains 15 residues. This receptor was taken from a boy less than two years old who had a stem cell transplant for acute myeloid leukemia, so the T cells may come from the graft donor. V usage is TRBV9 and J usage is TRBJ2-1; perhaps D is TRBD1 or TRBD2 (5 bases each). The specimen was PBMCs, mostly from graft donor cells, collected 360 days after TCRalphabeta/CD19-depleted stem cell transplant. The CDR3 sequence is CASSVGGTSYNEQFF. The CDR3 nucleotides are TGTGCCAGCAGCGTTGGGGGAACGTCCTACAATGAGCAGTTCTTC.